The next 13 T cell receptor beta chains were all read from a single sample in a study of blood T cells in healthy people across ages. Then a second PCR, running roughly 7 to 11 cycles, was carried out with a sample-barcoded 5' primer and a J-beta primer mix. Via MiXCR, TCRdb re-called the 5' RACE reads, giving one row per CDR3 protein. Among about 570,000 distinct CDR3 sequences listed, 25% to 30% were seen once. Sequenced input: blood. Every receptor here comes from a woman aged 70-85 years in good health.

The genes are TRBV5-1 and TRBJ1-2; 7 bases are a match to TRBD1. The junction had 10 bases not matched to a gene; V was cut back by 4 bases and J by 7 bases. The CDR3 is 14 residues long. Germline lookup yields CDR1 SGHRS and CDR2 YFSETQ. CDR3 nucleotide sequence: TGCGCCAGCAGCGTCGCTAAGACAGGGTTTGGCTACACCTTC. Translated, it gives CASSVAKTGFGYTF. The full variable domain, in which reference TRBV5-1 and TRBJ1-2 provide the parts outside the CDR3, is KAGVTQTPRYLIKTRGQQVTLSCSPISGHRSVSWYQQTPGQGLQFLFEYFSETQRNKGNFPGRFSGRQFSNSRSEMNVSTLELGDSALYLCASSVAKTGFGYTFGSGTRLTVV.

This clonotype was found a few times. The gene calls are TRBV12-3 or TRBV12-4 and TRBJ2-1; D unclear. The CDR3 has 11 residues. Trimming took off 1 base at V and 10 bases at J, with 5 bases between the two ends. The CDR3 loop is CASSLVGEQFF. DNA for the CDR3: TGTGCCAGCAGTTTAGTGGGCGAGCAGTTCTTC.

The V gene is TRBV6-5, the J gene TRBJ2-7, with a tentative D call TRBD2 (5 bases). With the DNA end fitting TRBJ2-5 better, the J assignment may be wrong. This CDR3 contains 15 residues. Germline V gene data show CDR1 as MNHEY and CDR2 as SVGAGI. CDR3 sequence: CASSYSKIRGETQYF. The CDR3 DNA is TGTGCCAGCAGTTACTCGAAAATCAGAGGGGAGACCCAGTACTTC.

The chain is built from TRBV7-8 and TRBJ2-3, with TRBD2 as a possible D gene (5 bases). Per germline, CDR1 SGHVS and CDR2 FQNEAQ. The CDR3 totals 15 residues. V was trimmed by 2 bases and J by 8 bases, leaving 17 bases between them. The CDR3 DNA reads TGTGCCAGCAGCTTATCGGGGAACCCATCGAGTACGCAGTATTTT. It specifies CASSLSGNPSSTQYF.

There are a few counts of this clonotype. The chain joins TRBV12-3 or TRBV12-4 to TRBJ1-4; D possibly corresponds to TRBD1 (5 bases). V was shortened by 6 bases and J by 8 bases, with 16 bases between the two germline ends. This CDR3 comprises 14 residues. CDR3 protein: CASSIARDEEKLFF. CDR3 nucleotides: TGTGCCAGCAGCATCGCACGGGACGAAGAAAAACTGTTTTTT.

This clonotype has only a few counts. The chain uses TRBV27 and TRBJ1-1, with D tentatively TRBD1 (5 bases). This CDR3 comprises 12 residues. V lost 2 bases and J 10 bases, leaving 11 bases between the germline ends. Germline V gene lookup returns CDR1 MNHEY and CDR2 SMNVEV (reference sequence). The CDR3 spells CASSLGAGPAFF. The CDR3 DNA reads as TGTGCCAGCAGTTTAGGGGCAGGGCCAGCTTTCTTT.

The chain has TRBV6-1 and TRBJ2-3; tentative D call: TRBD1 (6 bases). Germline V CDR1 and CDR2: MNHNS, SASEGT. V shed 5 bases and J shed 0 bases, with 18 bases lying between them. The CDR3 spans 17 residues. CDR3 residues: CASSLRRTASSTDTQYF. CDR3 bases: TGTGCCAGCAGTCTCCGCAGGACAGCGTCTAGCACAGATACGCAGTATTTT.

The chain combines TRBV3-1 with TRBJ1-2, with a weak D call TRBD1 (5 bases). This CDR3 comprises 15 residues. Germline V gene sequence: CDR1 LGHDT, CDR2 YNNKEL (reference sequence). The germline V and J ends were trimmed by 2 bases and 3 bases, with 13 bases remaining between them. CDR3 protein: CASSQTPGGDYGYTF. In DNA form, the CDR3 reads TGTGCCAGCAGCCAAACTCCCGGGGGGGACTATGGCTACACCTTC. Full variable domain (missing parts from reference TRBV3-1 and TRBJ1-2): DTAVSQTPKYLVTQMGNDKSIKCEQNLGHDTMYWYKQDSKKFLKIMFSYNNKELIINETVPNRFSPKSPDKAHLNLHINSLELGDSAVYFCASSQTPGGDYGYTFGSGTRLTVV.

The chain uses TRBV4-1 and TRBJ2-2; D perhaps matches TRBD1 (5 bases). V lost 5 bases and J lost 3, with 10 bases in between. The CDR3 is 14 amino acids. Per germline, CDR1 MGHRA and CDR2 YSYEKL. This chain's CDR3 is CASSRGSDTGELFF. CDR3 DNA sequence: TGCGCCAGCAGCAGGGGTTCGGACACCGGGGAGCTGTTTTTT.

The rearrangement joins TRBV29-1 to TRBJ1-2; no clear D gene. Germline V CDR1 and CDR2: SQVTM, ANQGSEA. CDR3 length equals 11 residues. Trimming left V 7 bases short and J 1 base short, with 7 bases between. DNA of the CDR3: TGCAGCGGGGAGGTTAACTATGGCTACACCTTC. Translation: CSGEVNYGYTF.

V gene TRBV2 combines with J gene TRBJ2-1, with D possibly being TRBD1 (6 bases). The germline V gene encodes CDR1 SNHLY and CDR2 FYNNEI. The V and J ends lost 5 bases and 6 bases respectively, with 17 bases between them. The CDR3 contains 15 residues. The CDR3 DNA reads TGTGCCAGCAGTCTTAATTTTTTAGGGGGCAATGAGCAGTTCTTC. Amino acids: CASSLNFLGGNEQFF.

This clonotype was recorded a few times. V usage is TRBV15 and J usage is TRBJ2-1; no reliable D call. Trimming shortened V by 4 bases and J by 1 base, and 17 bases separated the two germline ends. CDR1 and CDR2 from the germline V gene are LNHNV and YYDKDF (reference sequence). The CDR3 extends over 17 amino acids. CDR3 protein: CATSTRPMGLSYNEQFF. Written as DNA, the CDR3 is TGTGCCACCAGCACACGCCCAATGGGGTTATCCTACAATGAGCAGTTCTTC.

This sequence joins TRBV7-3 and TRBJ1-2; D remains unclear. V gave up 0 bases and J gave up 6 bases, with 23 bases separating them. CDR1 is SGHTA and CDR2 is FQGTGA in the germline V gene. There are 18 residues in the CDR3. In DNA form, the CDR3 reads TGTGCCAGCAGCTTAACCCCTACCCTCGCCGGGAGTGGGGATGGCTACACCTTC. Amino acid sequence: CASSLTPTLAGSGDGYTF.